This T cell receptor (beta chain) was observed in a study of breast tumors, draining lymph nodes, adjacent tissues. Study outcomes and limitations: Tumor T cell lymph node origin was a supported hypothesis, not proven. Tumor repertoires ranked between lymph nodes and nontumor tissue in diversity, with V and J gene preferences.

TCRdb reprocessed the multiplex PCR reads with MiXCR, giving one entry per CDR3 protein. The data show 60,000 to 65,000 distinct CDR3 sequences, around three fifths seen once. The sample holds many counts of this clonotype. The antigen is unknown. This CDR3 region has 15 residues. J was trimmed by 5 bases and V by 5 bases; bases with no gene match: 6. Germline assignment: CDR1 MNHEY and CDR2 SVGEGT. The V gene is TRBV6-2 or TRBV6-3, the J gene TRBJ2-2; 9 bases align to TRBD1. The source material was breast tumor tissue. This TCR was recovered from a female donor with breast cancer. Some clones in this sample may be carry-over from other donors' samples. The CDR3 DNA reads TGTGCCAGCAGTACGACAGGGGGTGTAACCGGGGAGCTGTTTTTT. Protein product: CASSTTGGVTGELFF.